This section outlines one T cell receptor beta chain sequence together with its context. The CDR3 length is 14 residues. V was clipped by 5 bases and J by 7 bases; unmatched bases: 7. Looked up from germline, CDR1 is LNHDA and CDR2 is SQIVND (reference sequence). The source of the sample is a study of blood T cell repertoires in COVID-19. About the research overall: The United States, Italy and Spain supplied acute and convalescent COVID-19 samples. PBMCs, B-cell-depleted T cells, or T cells provided the cDNA or gDNA that made up the material.

As originally analysed: Estimates of nucleated cell counts were drawn from the amplification of reference gene primers. The data were produced by immunoSEQ multiplex PCR, yet TCRdb's version contains in-frame clones alone and is incomplete. V, J and clone size reflect that table, while D and trimming were determined from the DNA. The sample yields about 170,000 clones, roughly 85% seen once. The rearrangement joins TRBV19 to TRBJ2-1; 8 nucleotides agree with TRBD2. The TCR sequence derives from a woman of 80 years or more with active or convalescent COVID-19. Sequenced input: peripheral blood. CDR3 DNA: TGTGCCAGTAGTGTCGCGGGAGGAAGTAATGAGCAGTTCTTC. Translation gives CASSVAGGSNEQFF.